The 9 T cell receptor beta chains given below trace back to one sample, sequenced in a study of cytomegalovirus exposure and HLA in healthy donors. Amplification used 60 Vbeta primers and 13 Jbeta primers. The data were produced by immunoSEQ multiplex PCR, yet TCRdb's version contains in-frame clones alone and is incomplete. This sample yields 130,000 to 150,000 clones, of which less than 85% are seen a single time; roughly 4.5% belongs to the top ten. The sequenced material came from PBMCs. The receptors were sampled from a man between 18 and 35 years old in good health and CMV-seropositive.

V and J are TRBV5-1 and TRBJ1-2, with 9 nucleotides matching TRBD1. Looked up from germline, CDR1 is SGHRS and CDR2 is YFSETQ. The CDR3 loop spans 15 amino acids. The V and J ends lost 4 bases and 2 bases, in that order; junction bases with no gene match: 6. CDR3 bases: TGCGCCAGCAGCCCCGGGACAGGGCTAAACTATGGCTACACCTTC. It is translated as CASSPGTGLNYGYTF.

This chain joins TRBV6-6 and TRBJ1-5; D not resolved. Trimming shortened V by 6 bases and J by 9 bases, and 15 bases separated the two germline ends. The CDR3 is 13 amino acids. Germline assignment: CDR1 MNHNY and CDR2 SVGAGI (reference sequence). CDR3 sequence reads: CASRGIGLAPQHF. DNA of the CDR3: TGTGCCAGCAGGGGGATTGGACTGGCGCCCCAGCATTTT.

J is TRBJ2-7 and V is TRBV20-1, with 9 bases aligning to TRBD1. The CDR3 has 11 amino acids. V gave up 7 bases and J gave up 3 bases; unmatched junction bases: 1. CDR1 is DFQATT, CDR2 SNEGSKA, per germline (reference sequence). The CDR3 reads CSGGQGYEQYF. CDR3 nucleotide sequence: TGCAGTGGGGGACAGGGCTACGAGCAGTACTTC.

This sequence joins TRBV6-1 and TRBJ1-5, with 9 positions matching TRBD1. The V gene end was trimmed by 4 bases and the J gene end by 2 bases; junction bases not matched to a gene: 6. In germline, CDR1 is MNHNS, CDR2 SASEGT. There are 16 residues in the CDR3. The CDR3 protein is CASSAGQGLGNQPQHF. CDR3 nucleotide sequence: TGTGCCAGCAGTGCGGGACAGGGTTTGGGCAATCAGCCCCAGCATTTT.

The genes are TRBV6-6 and TRBJ1-2, with TRBD1 matching 10 bases. The trim removed 5 bases at V and 7 bases at J, leaving 4 bases unmatched. The CDR3 extends over 13 amino acids. Germline-derived CDR1 and CDR2 are MNHNY and SVGAGI (reference sequence). The CDR3 bases are TGTGCCAGCAGTGCCGGGACAGGGGTTGGCTACACCTTC. This gives the protein CASSAGTGVGYTF.

The CDR3: CASSEHRVLPASNEKLFF. In DNA, the CDR3 is TGTGCCAGCAGTGAACACAGGGTCCTTCCTGCCTCTAATGAAAAACTGTTTTTT. The chain has TRBV6-1 and TRBJ1-4; tentative D call: TRBD1 (6 bases). The CDR3 covers 18 residues. Trimming shortened V by 2 bases and J by 3 bases, and 19 bases separated the two germline ends. Germline V gives CDR1 MNHNS, CDR2 SASEGT.

The rearrangement joins TRBV27 to TRBJ2-1, with 8 bases matching TRBD2. CDR3 size: 15 residues. In germline, CDR1 is MNHEY, CDR2 SMNVEV (reference sequence). V was pared by 2 bases and J by 5 bases, with 5 bases of the junction left unmatched. This CDR3 is CASSLSLAGNNEQFF. CDR3 DNA: TGTGCCAGCAGTTTAAGCCTAGCGGGCAACAATGAGCAGTTCTTC.

The J gene is TRBJ2-7, the V gene TRBV7-2; 9 bases map to TRBD2. The CDR3 totals 14 residues. J lost 6 bases, V lost 1 base, and 4 bases had no gene match. The germline CDR1 and CDR2 sequences are SGHTA and FQGNSA. This CDR3 is CASSLGLAELEQYF. The CDR3 bases are TGTGCCAGCAGCTTAGGACTAGCGGAACTCGAGCAGTACTTC.

The V gene is TRBV7-9, the J gene TRBJ1-1, with D maybe TRBD1 (6 bases). V lost 6 bases and J 3 bases, leaving 14 bases between the germline ends. This CDR3 has 14 residues. Germline V gene data show CDR1 as SEHNR and CDR2 as FQNEAQ (reference sequence). The DNA of the CDR3 is TGTGCCAGCAGGCGAGCTGCAGGGGACACTGAAGCTTTCTTT. The encoded protein is CASRRAAGDTEAFF.